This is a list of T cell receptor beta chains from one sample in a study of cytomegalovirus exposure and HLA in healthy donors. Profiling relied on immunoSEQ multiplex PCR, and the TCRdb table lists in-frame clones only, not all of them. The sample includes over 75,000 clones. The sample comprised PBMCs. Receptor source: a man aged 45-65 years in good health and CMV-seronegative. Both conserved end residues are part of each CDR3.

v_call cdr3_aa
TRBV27 CASSSLSGVYGYTF
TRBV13 CASSLVTSGGQETQYF
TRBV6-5 CASGWTVINSPLHF
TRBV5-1 CASRTGVVGEKLFF
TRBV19 CASSSRGGAENSPLHF
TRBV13 CASSLPRGTSNQPQHF
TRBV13 CASGLGQGAPRGGYTF
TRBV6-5 CASSYSTGGSYEQYF
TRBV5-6 CASSLIRSEAFF
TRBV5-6 CASSSFGPLHF
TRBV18 CASSQNGQISTDTQYF
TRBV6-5 CASSYSAGQAYEQYF
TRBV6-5 CASSYQPPRYNSPLHF
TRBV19 CASSIKTGDEKLFF
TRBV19 CASSIDLSGTYEQYF
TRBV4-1 CASSQDPPGSYEQYF
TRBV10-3 CAINQQGSSYEQYF
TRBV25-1 CASSGRGSGNTIYF
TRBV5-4 CASSSTGGTDTQYF
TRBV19 CASSIGASNNSPLHF
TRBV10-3 CAISAGLAVYEQYF
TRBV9 CASSQGGVKNSPLHF
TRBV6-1 CASSPRDSRYGYTF
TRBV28 CASSLVPTYQPQHF
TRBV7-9 CASSGQGGTTEAFF
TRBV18 CASSSDKSTEAFF
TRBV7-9 CASSLDAGTEAFF